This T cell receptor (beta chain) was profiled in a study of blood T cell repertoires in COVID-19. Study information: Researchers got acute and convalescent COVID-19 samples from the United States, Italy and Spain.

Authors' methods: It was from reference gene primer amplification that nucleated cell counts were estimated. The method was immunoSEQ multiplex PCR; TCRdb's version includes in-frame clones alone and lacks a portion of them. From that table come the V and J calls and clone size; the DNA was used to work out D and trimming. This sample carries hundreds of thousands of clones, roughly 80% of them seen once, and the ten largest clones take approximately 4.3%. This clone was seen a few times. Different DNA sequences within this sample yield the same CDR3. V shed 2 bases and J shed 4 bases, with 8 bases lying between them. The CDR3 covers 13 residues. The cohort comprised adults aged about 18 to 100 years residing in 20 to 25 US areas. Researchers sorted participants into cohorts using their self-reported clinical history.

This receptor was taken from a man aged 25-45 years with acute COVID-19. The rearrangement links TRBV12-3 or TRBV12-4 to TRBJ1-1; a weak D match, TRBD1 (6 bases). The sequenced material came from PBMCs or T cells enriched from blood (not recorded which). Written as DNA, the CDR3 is TGTGCCAGCAGTTTACAGGGGCCCACTGAAGCTTTCTTT. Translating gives CASSLQGPTEAFF.